The following is a T cell receptor beta chain sequence with its context. The sample originates from a study of T cell clusters in autoimmune cytopenias. TRB was amplified from about 260 ng of peripheral blood genomic DNA per sample. CDR1 is DFQATT and CDR2 is SNEGSKA in the germline V gene (reference sequence). CDR3 size: 16 residues. TRB rearrangements were amplified by touch-down multiplex PCR with mixed TRB-A/B primers. For each CDR3 protein, TCRdb gives one entry from its re-call of the multiplex PCR reads, without DNA. This sample's table reports roughly 1,200 distinct CDR3 sequences. This same sample was also taken into another study, of T cell repertoires in aging, cancer and after chemotherapy. That source reports: Compared with age-matched healthy donors, untreated hematological or solid cancer patients showed higher blood TCR clonality.

The sequencing input was peripheral blood. The chain recombines TRBV20-1 with TRBJ2-1; TCRdb gives TRBD2 as the D gene, but with no DNA this cannot be confirmed. The clonotype was recovered from a human donor in good health. The CDR3 sequence: CSAQTGTSGAYNEQFF.